A selection of T cell receptor beta chains follows, all from one sample in a study of cytomegalovirus exposure and HLA in healthy donors. Produced via immunoSEQ multiplex PCR; TCRdb's table is partial and in-frame only. The sample holds some 150,000 clones; roughly 9.7% are singletons and the top ten take 1.8%. Material: PBMCs. These TCRs come from a man aged 50-60 years in good health and CMV-seronegative. Each CDR3 is given with its conserved first and last residue. The D gene is left open where the match is weak. Only some rows state a clone size, as once, few, many or a class for expanded clones.

-,TRBV30,few,TRBJ1-4,CAWSAPGVAEKLFF,TGTGCCTGGAGTGCCCCAGGGGTCGCTGAAAAACTGTTTTTT
TRBD1,TRBV29-1,-,TRBJ1-2,CSVSPDRGGYTF,TGCAGCGTTTCACCGGACAGGGGTGGCTACACCTTC
-,TRBV19,few,TRBJ1-5,CASSIDSGNQPQHF,TGTGCCAGTAGTATAGATTCGGGTAATCAGCCCCAGCATTTT
TRBD1,TRBV19,few,TRBJ1-2,CASSSGQGDFGYTF,TGTGCCAGTAGTTCGGGACAGGGTGATTTCGGCTACACCTTC
-,TRBV7-3,-,TRBJ2-1,CASSFIADTYNEQFF,TGTGCCAGCAGTTTTATAGCGGATACCTACAATGAGCAGTTCTTC
-,TRBV28,-,TRBJ1-1,CASSLISPGTEAFF,TGTGCCAGCAGTTTAATCTCACCGGGGACTGAAGCTTTCTTT
-,TRBV20-1,-,TRBJ2-7,CSAKDSREQYF,TGCAGTGCCAAGGACAGTCGAGAGCAGTACTTC
TRBD1,TRBV7-7,-,TRBJ1-1,CASSLYRGPDSEAFF,TGTGCCAGCAGCCTGTACAGGGGGCCTGATTCTGAAGCTTTCTTT
TRBD1,TRBV7-2,once,TRBJ2-2,CASSHRTGRKAGELFF,TGTGCCAGCAGCCACAGGACAGGGCGTAAGGCCGGGGAGCTGTTTTTT
TRBD2,TRBV7-3,few,TRBJ2-7,CASSQDPSGSTGQYF,TGTGCCAGCAGCCAAGACCCTAGCGGGAGTACTGGGCAGTACTTC
-,TRBV27,-,TRBJ1-2,CASSNTAGGYTF,TGTGCAAGCAGCAACACCGCGGGTGGCTACACCTTC
TRBD1,TRBV19,few,TRBJ2-5,CASSRGTAYQETQYF,TGTGCCAGTAGTAGAGGGACAGCATATCAAGAGACCCAGTACTTC
TRBD1,TRBV6-1,few,TRBJ1-1,CASSEDPGGRAFF,TGTGCCAGCAGTGAAGATCCAGGGGGGAGAGCTTTCTTT
-,TRBV6-1,-,TRBJ2-7,CASSGGYEQYF,TGTGCCAGCAGCGGAGGGTACGAGCAGTACTTC
-,TRBV7-8,-,TRBJ2-5,CASSLNSGQETQYF,TGTGCCAGCAGCTTAAACAGCGGCCAAGAGACCCAGTACTTC
-,TRBV9,many,TRBJ1-5,CASSVEPGANQPQHF,TGTGCCAGCAGCGTAGAACCAGGGGCCAATCAGCCCCAGCATTTT
-,TRBV7-9,few,TRBJ1-5,CASQDVGANQPQHF,TGTGCCAGCCAGGACGTTGGGGCAAATCAGCCCCAGCATTTT
-,TRBV9,-,TRBJ1-2,CASSQRANYGYTF,TGTGCCAGCAGCCAGAGGGCGAACTATGGCTACACCTTC